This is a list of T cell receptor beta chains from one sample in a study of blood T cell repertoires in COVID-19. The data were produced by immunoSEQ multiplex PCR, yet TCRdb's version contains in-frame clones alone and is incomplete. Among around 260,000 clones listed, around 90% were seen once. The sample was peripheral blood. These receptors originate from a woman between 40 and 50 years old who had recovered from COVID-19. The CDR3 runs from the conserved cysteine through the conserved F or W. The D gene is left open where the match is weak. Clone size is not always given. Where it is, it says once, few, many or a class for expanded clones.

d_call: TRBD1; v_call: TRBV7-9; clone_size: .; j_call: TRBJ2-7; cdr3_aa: CASSLGFGTGGIEQYF; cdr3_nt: TGTGCCAGCAGCTTAGGATTCGGGACAGGGGGGATCGAGCAGTACTTC
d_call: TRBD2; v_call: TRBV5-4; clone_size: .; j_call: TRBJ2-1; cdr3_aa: CASSLTGLAGLNEQFF; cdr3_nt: TGTGCCAGCAGCCTTACGGGACTAGCGGGATTAAATGAGCAGTTCTTC
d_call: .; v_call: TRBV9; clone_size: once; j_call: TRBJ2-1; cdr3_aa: CASSSGSSSYNEQFF; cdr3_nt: TGTGCCAGCAGCTCCGGGTCTAGCTCCTACAATGAGCAGTTCTTC
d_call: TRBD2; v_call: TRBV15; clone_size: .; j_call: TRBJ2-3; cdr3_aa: CATSKLAGGPDGLNTQYF; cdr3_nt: TGTGCCACCAGCAAGCTAGCGGGAGGGCCCGATGGCCTAAATACGCAGTATTTT
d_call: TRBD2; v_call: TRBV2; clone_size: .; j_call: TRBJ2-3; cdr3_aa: CASNYASGSSDTQYF; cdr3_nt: TGTGCCAGCAATTATGCTAGCGGGAGCTCAGATACGCAGTATTTT
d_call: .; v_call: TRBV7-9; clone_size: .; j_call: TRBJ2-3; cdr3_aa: CASSLGETTDTQYF; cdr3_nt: TGTGCCAGCAGCTTAGGGGAGACTACAGATACGCAGTATTTT
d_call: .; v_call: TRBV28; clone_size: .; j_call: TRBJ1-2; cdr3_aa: CASSLWPAGGGNYGYTF; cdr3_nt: TGTGCCAGCAGTTTATGGCCCGCGGGGGGGGGCAACTATGGCTACACCTTC
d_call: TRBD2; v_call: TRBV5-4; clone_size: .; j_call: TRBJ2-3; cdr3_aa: CASSTGVAGGTDTQYF; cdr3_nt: TGTGCCAGCAGCACCGGAGTAGCGGGAGGCACAGATACGCAGTATTTT
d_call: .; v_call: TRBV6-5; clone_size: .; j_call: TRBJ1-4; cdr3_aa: CASSYSPGGEKLFF; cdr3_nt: TGTGCCAGCAGTTACTCCCCCGGTGGTGAAAAACTGTTTTTT
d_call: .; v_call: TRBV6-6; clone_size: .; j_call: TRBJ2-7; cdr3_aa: CASRRSGSSYEQYF; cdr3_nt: TGTGCCAGCCGTCGGTCGGGAAGCTCCTACGAGCAGTACTTC
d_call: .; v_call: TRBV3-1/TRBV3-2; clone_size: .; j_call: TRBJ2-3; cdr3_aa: CASSQDWPAANTDTQYF; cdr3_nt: TGTGCCAGCAGCCAAGATTGGCCAGCGGCTAACACAGATACGCAGTATTTT
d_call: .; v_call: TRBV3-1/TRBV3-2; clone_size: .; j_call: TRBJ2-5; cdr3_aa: CASSQMRGSETQYF; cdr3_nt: TGTGCCAGCAGCCAAATGAGGGGGTCAGAGACCCAGTACTTC
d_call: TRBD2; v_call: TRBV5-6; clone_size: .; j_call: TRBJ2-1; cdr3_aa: CASSLDLAGVSWQFF; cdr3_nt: TGTGCCAGCAGCTTGGACCTAGCGGGCGTGAGTTGGCAGTTCTTC
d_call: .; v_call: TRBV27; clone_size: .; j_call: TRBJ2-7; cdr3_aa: CASSPLSSYEQYF; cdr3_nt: TGTGCCAGCAGTCCACTTAGCTCCTACGAGCAGTACTTC
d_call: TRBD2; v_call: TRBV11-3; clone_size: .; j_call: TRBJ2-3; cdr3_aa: CASSSRTSGRTSTDTQYF; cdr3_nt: TGTGCCAGCAGCTCTCGGACTAGCGGGAGGACTAGCACAGATACGCAGTATTTT
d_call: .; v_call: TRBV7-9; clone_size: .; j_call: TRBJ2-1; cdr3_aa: CASSLGSYNEQFF; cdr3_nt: TGTGCCAGCAGCCTGGGGAGCTACAATGAGCAGTTCTTC
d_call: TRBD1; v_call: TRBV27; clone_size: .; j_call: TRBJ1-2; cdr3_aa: CASSWTGGASYGYTF; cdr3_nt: TGTGCCAGCAGTTGGACAGGGGGCGCGAGCTATGGCTACACCTTC
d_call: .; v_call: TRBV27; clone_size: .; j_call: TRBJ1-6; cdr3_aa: CASSGGGIPLHF; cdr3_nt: TGTGCCAGCAGCGGCGGGGGGATACCCCTCCACTTT